This is a list of T cell receptor beta chains from one sample in a study of early T cells in non-severe SARS-CoV-2 infection. Each CDR3 protein is one row after TCRdb ran MiXCR on the 5' RACE reads. The data hold 55,000 to 80,000 distinct CDR3 sequences, with 12% observed a single time. Sample: whole blood. Receptors originate from an adult who was a healthcare worker with PCR-confirmed SARS-CoV-2 infection or an uninfected control (not recorded which). The CDR3 runs from the conserved cysteine through the conserved F or W. A D gene is named only where the DNA matches it firmly. Clone size is stated in some rows and not others, as once, few, many or a class when expanded.

j_gene	v_gene	d_gene	abundance	CDR3nt	CDR3aa
TRBJ2-2	TRBV4-1	.	many	TGCGCCAGCAGCCCAGTTCGGGGCGGGACAGAAACCGGGGAGCTGTTTTTT	CASSPVRGGTETGELFF
TRBJ2-5	TRBV3-1	.	many	TGTGCCAGCAGCCCCCGGGCTAGCCGACAGACCCAGTACTTC	CASSPRASRQTQYF
TRBJ2-7	TRBV29-1	.	.	TGCAGCGTACAGACCCGGGACCCCATCCTCGGGCAGTACTTC	CSVQTRDPILGQYF
TRBJ2-2	TRBV11-2	.	few	TGTGCCAGCAGCTTAGGGGGAACCCTTCGGGAGCTGTTTTTT	CASSLGGTLRELFF
TRBJ1-5	TRBV21-1	.	.	TGTGCCAGCAGCAATTGGGCGTCAACTATAAATCAGCCCCAGCATTTT	CASSNWASTINQPQHF
TRBJ2-2	TRBV7-2	.	many	TGTGCCAGCAGCTTAGGTCTGGCCGGGGAGCTGTTTTTT	CASSLGLAGELFF
TRBJ2-6	TRBV7-9	.	.	TGTGCCAGCAGCTTAGCGACAGTCTCTGGGGCCAACGTCCTGACTTTC	CASSLATVSGANVLTF
TRBJ2-1	TRBV11-3	TRBD1	.	TGTGCCAGCAGCTTAACAGGGGACTCCTACAATGAGCAGTTCTTC	CASSLTGDSYNEQFF
TRBJ2-4	TRBV20-1	.	many	TGCAGTGCACGGGACATGAAAAACATTCAGTACTTC	CSARDMKNIQYF
TRBJ2-1	TRBV20-1	.	.	TGCAGTGTCAGCCCCACTAACTACAATGAGCAGTTCTTC	CSVSPTNYNEQFF
TRBJ2-1	TRBV7-9	.	few	TGTGCCAGCAGCACCTCCACAGGGTTTGAGCAGTTCTTC	CASSTSTGFEQFF
TRBJ2-7	TRBV5-1	.	.	TGCGCCAGCAGCCAGGCTGGAGCGGCAACCTACGAGCAGTACTTC	CASSQAGAATYEQYF
TRBJ1-2	TRBV7-2	TRBD1	many	TGTGCCAGCAGCCGCTGGTCAGGACAGGGGGCTTTCGGTGGCTACACCTTC	CASSRWSGQGAFGGYTF
TRBJ2-1	TRBV7-6	.	many	TGTGCCAGCAGCTATAAACCGGGTGAGCAGTTCTTC	CASSYKPGEQFF
TRBJ2-6	TRBV5-1	.	many	TGCGCCAGCAGCTTGGAGTCTCAGGCAGTCTCTGGGGCCAACGTCCTGACTTTC	CASSLESQAVSGANVLTF
TRBJ2-4	TRBV6-2/TRBV6-3	.	many	TGTGCCAGCAGTTCTTGGGGCCCGGGCAACATTCAGTACTTC	CASSSWGPGNIQYF
TRBJ2-1	TRBV9	TRBD1	many	TGTGCCAGCAGCGTAACCCTCAAGACAGGGATTAGGAATGAGCAGTTCTTC	CASSVTLKTGIRNEQFF
TRBJ1-4	TRBV20-1	.	many	TGCAGTGCTAGCAAGGGGGGGGATAATGAAAAACTGTTTTTT	CSASKGGDNEKLFF
TRBJ1-1	TRBV12-3/TRBV12-4	.	.	TGTGCCAGCAGCTTTAACAGGGACACTGCTGAAGCTTTCTTT	CASSFNRDTAEAFF
TRBJ1-2	TRBV2	.	.	TGTGCCAGCAGTGGACGAGTCTCCTATGGCTACACCTTC	CASSGRVSYGYTF
TRBJ2-3	TRBV9	.	.	TGTGCCAGCAGCCCCCAAACAGATACGCAGTATTTT	CASSPQTDTQYF
TRBJ2-2	TRBV10-2	.	many	TGCGCCAGCAGTGAGTTGACAAGCACCGGGGAGCTGTTTTTT	CASSELTSTGELFF
TRBJ2-7	TRBV6-1	.	many	TGTGCCAGCAGTTTCACCTACGAGCAGTACTTC	CASSFTYEQYF
TRBJ2-1	TRBV7-2	.	few	TGTGCCAGCAGCCCTGAGTACGGGACCTACAATGAGCAGTTCTTC	CASSPEYGTYNEQFF
TRBJ2-7	TRBV28	.	many	TGTGCCAGCAGCAGTACCGGGACAACCTACGAGCAGTACTTC	CASSSTGTTYEQYF
TRBJ1-2	TRBV3-1	.	many	TGTGCCAGCGGTGCTAACTATGGCTACACCTTC	CASGANYGYTF
TRBJ2-1	TRBV29-1	.	many	TGCAGCACCTCTCACCTCTCCTACAATGAGCAGTTCTTC	CSTSHLSYNEQFF
TRBJ2-3	TRBV29-1	.	many	TGCAGCGTTGAAGAGCAAAGCACAGATACGCAGTATTTT	CSVEEQSTDTQYF
TRBJ2-2	TRBV12-3/TRBV12-4	.	many	TGTGCCAGCAGTTCGTCTTACGGGGAGCTGTTTTTT	CASSSSYGELFF
TRBJ2-7	TRBV28	.	many	TGTGCCAGCAGAAGGGACTCCGGACAGCGCCCATTCTACGAGCAGTACTTC	CASRRDSGQRPFYEQYF
TRBJ1-3	TRBV5-6	TRBD1	.	TGTGCCAGCAGCCTAGGGGGCGAAAACACCATATATTTT	CASSLGGENTIYF
TRBJ1-5	TRBV19	.	few	TGTGCCAGTAGTATTATTGGGGACAACAATCAGCCCCAGCATTTT	CASSIIGDNNQPQHF
TRBJ2-3	TRBV19	.	.	TGTGCCAGTAGTCCCCGGACCGTGGGCCCGGATACGCAGTATTTT	CASSPRTVGPDTQYF
TRBJ2-3	TRBV9	.	few	TGTGCCAGCAGCGTCACCCCTCAGAATACGCAGTATTTT	CASSVTPQNTQYF
TRBJ2-1	TRBV7-9	.	.	TGTGCCAGCAGCTTACCTCGGATTTACCCGGATGAGCAGTTCTTC	CASSLPRIYPDEQFF
TRBJ2-3	TRBV4-1	.	few	TGCGCCAGCAGCCCCACGTCCCAGCCCACAGATACGCAGTATTTT	CASSPTSQPTDTQYF
TRBJ1-2	TRBV6-6	.	few	TGTGCCAGCACCAGGGAGGGCTATGGCTACACCTTC	CASTREGYGYTF
TRBJ2-3	TRBV4-2	TRBD1	.	TGTGCCAGCAGCCAAGAAAGTCAGGGGACAGGACTAACAGATACGCAGTATTTT	CASSQESQGTGLTDTQYF
TRBJ1-1	TRBV30	.	many	TGTGCTCGGGACTCCAAGACGAACACTGAAGCTTTCTTT	CARDSKTNTEAFF